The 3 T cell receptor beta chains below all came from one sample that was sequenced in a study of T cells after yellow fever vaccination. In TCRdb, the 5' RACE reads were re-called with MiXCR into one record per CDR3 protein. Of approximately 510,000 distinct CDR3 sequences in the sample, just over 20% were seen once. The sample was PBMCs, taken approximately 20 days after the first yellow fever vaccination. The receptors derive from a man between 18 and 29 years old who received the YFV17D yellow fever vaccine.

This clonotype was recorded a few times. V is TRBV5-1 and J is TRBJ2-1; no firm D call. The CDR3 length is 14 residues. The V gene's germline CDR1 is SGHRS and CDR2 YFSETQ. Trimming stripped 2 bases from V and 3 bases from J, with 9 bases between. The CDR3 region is CASSFWGNYNEQFF. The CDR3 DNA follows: TGCGCCAGCAGCTTTTGGGGAAACTACAATGAGCAGTTCTTC.

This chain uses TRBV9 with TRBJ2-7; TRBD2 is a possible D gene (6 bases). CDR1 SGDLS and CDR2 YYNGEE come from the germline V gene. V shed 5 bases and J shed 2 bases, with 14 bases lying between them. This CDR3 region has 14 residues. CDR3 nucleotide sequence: TGTGCCAGCAGTGGGGAGGAGGGCCCCTACGAGCAGTACTTC. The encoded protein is CASSGEEGPYEQYF.

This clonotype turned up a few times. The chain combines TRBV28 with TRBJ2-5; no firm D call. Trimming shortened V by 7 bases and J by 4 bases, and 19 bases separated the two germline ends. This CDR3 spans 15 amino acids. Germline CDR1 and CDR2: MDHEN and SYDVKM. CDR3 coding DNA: TGTGCCAGCACCTCCCCCGGGCAGGATCGAGAGACCCAGTACTTC. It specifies CASTSPGQDRETQYF.